A single sample gave rise to the 23 T cell receptor beta chains below, sequenced in a study of early T cells in non-severe SARS-CoV-2 infection. Via MiXCR, TCRdb re-called the 5' RACE reads, giving one row per CDR3 protein. The repertoire holds roughly 68,000 distinct CDR3 sequences, with 4.9% as singletons. The sequenced sample consisted of whole blood. Source of these receptors: an adult who was a healthcare worker with PCR-confirmed SARS-CoV-2 infection or an uninfected control (not recorded which).

This clonotype has more than one count but fewer than ten. This chain connects TRBV6-6 to TRBJ2-7, with a tentative D call TRBD1 (6 bases). Between the trimmed V and J ends, which lost 2 bases and 5 bases, there was a span of 10 bases. Germline CDR1 reads MNHNY; CDR2 reads SVGAGI (reference sequence). The CDR3 loop spans 13 amino acids. The CDR3 bases are TGTGCCAGCAGTTACACACAGGGCCACGAGCAGTACTTC. This sequence encodes CASSYTQGHEQYF.

This clonotype appeared many times. The rearrangement joins TRBV20-1 to TRBJ1-2; 11 bases fit TRBD1. CDR3 length equals 16 residues. Germline-derived CDR1 and CDR2 are DFQATT and SNEGSKA (reference sequence). V was pared by 4 bases and J by 0 bases, with 7 bases of the junction left unmatched. The CDR3 sequence: CSAIRTGGVTNYGYTF. Written as DNA, the CDR3 is TGCAGTGCTATTCGGACAGGGGGCGTTACTAACTATGGCTACACCTTC.

This clonotype was picked up many times. V gene TRBV5-1 combines with J gene TRBJ2-6; D ambiguous. V was trimmed by 3 bases and J by 0 bases, leaving 7 bases between them. Per the germline V gene, CDR1 is SGHRS and CDR2 is YFSETQ. CDR3 length equals 15 residues. The CDR3 nucleotides are TGCGCCAGCAGCTATAGTAGCTCTGGGGCCAACGTCCTGACTTTC. It yields the protein CASSYSSSGANVLTF.

This clonotype has ten or more counts. The chain employs TRBV27 and TRBJ1-6; no reliable D call. The V gene lost 3 bases and the J gene lost 9 bases, with 12 bases spanning the gap. Germline V CDR1 and CDR2: MNHEY, SMNVEV (reference sequence). The CDR3 totals 14 residues. This CDR3 reads CASSFLESGSPLHF. In DNA, the CDR3 is TGTGCCAGCAGTTTTCTGGAGAGTGGTTCACCCCTCCACTTT.

This clonotype was found many times. V and J are TRBV20-1 and TRBJ2-3; D is unresolved. The CDR3 is 13 amino acids. V lost 0 bases to trimming and J lost 2 bases, with 6 bases between them. Germline V gene data show CDR1 as DFQATT and CDR2 as SNEGSKA (reference sequence). Here the CDR3 reads CSAREINTDTQYF. The DNA of the CDR3 is TGCAGTGCTAGAGAAATAAACACAGATACGCAGTATTTT.

The sample holds a few counts of this clonotype. The chain joins TRBV12-3 or TRBV12-4 to TRBJ1-5, with D uncertain. V lost 7 bases to trimming and J lost 6 bases, with 13 bases between them. This CDR3 spans 13 amino acids. CDR3 sequence reads: CASTSLGFQPQHF. DNA of the CDR3: TGTGCCAGCACCTCCCTTGGATTTCAGCCCCAGCATTTT.

This clonotype was picked up many times. V and J are TRBV5-8 and TRBJ2-3, with D hard to call. Germline lookup yields CDR1 SGHTS and CDR2 YDEGEE. The V and J ends lost 3 bases and 1 base respectively, with 9 bases between them. CDR3 length equals 14 residues. CDR3 protein: CASSSWLGTDTQYF. The CDR3 coding sequence is TGTGCCAGCAGCTCCTGGCTGGGCACAGATACGCAGTATTTT. Combining the CDR3 with reference TRBV5-8 and TRBJ2-3 gives the whole variable domain EAGVTQSPTHLIKTRGQQATLRCSPISGHTSVYWYQQALGLGLQFLLWYDEGEERNRGNFPPRFSGRQFPNYSSELNVNALELEDSALYLCASSSWLGTDTQYFGPGTRLTVL.

This clonotype was seen many times. The J gene is TRBJ2-1, the V gene TRBV11-2; D not certain. Trimming pared 1 base from V and 7 bases from J, leaving 8 bases between. The CDR3 runs 13 residues. Germline CDR1 SGHAT, CDR2 FQNNGV. This chain's CDR3 is CASSLGQLNEQFF. The CDR3 DNA reads TGTGCCAGCAGCTTAGGTCAGCTGAATGAGCAGTTCTTC. Supplemented by reference TRBV11-2 and TRBJ2-1, the full variable domain reads EAGVAQSPRYKIIEKRQSVAFWCNPISGHATLYWYQQILGQGPKLLIQFQNNGVVDDSQLPKDRFSAERLKGVDSTLKIQPAKLEDSAVYLCASSLGQLNEQFFGPGTRLTVL.

This chain connects TRBV6-5 to TRBJ2-3; D gene uncertain. Per the germline V gene, CDR1 is MNHEY and CDR2 is SVGAGI. The ends were cut back, 0 bases at V and 0 bases at J, with 4 bases in the middle. The CDR3 length is 14 residues. The CDR3 bases are TGTGCCAGCAGTTACTCAGCTAGCACAGATACGCAGTATTTT. This codes for CASSYSASTDTQYF.

There are a few counts of this clonotype. The chain employs TRBV12-5 and TRBJ2-3; weak D call: TRBD2 (5 bases). Trimming left V 4 bases short and J 3 bases short, with 14 bases between. Germline CDR1 LGHNT, CDR2 FRNRAP. The CDR3 has 15 amino acids. In DNA, the CDR3 is TGTGCTAGTGGTTCGAGCGCGACGGGGACAGATACGCAGTATTTT. Translated, it gives CASGSSATGTDTQYF.

This sequence joins TRBV15 and TRBJ2-7, with TRBD1 as a possible D gene (6 bases). The CDR3 extends over 14 amino acids. Germline V lookup: CDR1 LNHNV, CDR2 YYDKDF (reference sequence). Between the trimmed V and J ends, which lost 0 bases and 7 bases, there was a span of 13 bases. The CDR3 protein is CATSRDRGVREQYF. CDR3 bases: TGTGCCACCAGCAGAGACAGGGGTGTGAGGGAGCAGTACTTC.

This clonotype was seen repeatedly, ten times or more. DNA of the CDR3: TGTGCCAGTAGTACCAGGGGGTTAGGCCAGCCCCAGCATTTT. It translates to CASSTRGLGQPQHF. This chain connects TRBV19 to TRBJ1-5, with 7 nucleotides matching TRBD1. Germline V gene sequence: CDR1 LNHDA, CDR2 SQIVND (reference sequence). J lost 7 bases, V lost 4 bases, and 7 bases had no gene match. The CDR3 is made up of 14 amino acids.

The table lists this clonotype with a few counts. The rearrangement uses TRBV25-1 and TRBJ2-7; D unresolved. CDR1 and CDR2 from the germline V gene are MGHDK and SYGVNS. Trimming removed 4 bases at V and 0 bases at J, with 10 bases between. This CDR3 has 14 residues. The CDR3 protein is CASSVSDASYEQYF. As DNA, the CDR3 is TGTGCCAGCAGTGTCTCGGACGCCTCCTACGAGCAGTACTTC.

This clonotype has a count of ten or more. J is TRBJ1-2 and V is TRBV11-2, with TRBD1 as a possible D gene (6 bases). CDR3 size: 12 residues. CDR1 is SGHAT and CDR2 is FQNNGV in the germline V gene. Trimming took 5 bases from V and 2 from J, leaving 6 bases between them. As DNA, the CDR3 is TGTGCCAGCAGCGGACAGAACTATGGCTACACCTTC. It codes for CASSGQNYGYTF. The full variable domain, completed using reference TRBV11-2 and TRBJ1-2, is EAGVAQSPRYKIIEKRQSVAFWCNPISGHATLYWYQQILGQGPKLLIQFQNNGVVDDSQLPKDRFSAERLKGVDSTLKIQPAKLEDSAVYLCASSGQNYGYTFGSGTRLTVV.

The table lists this clonotype with many counts. V and J are TRBV20-1 and TRBJ2-3; unclear D gene. The CDR3 is 15 amino acids. Trimming took 6 bases from V and 2 from J, leaving 18 bases between them. Germline V gene lookup returns CDR1 DFQATT and CDR2 SNEGSKA (reference sequence). CDR3: CSASSVGQNTDTQYF. CDR3 coding DNA: TGCAGTGCCTCGTCGGTGGGCCAGAACACAGATACGCAGTATTTT.

This clonotype was detected ten times or more. The V gene is TRBV6-5, the J gene TRBJ1-6; no reliable D call. Germline V gene lookup returns CDR1 MNHEY and CDR2 SVGAGI. The CDR3 has 13 residues. V lost 8 bases to trimming and J lost 0 bases, with 5 bases between them. CDR3 region: CASQSSYNSPLHF. CDR3 bases: TGTGCCAGCCAGAGCTCCTATAATTCACCCCTCCACTTT.

The chain employs TRBV2 and TRBJ1-1; 8 nucleotides line up with TRBD1. Germline assignment: CDR1 SNHLY and CDR2 FYNNEI. The CDR3 contains 13 residues. Unmatched junction bases numbered 6, after V lost 2 bases and J lost 10 bases. The CDR3 loop is CASSELSGQGAFF. CDR3 nucleotides: TGTGCCAGCAGTGAATTGAGTGGACAGGGAGCTTTCTTT. Looking up the rest from reference TRBV2 and TRBJ1-1 gives the full variable domain: EPEVTQTPSHQVTQMGQEVILRCVPISNHLYFYWYRQILGQKVEFLVSFYNNEISEKSEIFDDQFSVERPDGSNFTLKIRSTKLEDSAMYFCASSELSGQGAFFGQGTRLTVV.

The chain couples TRBV7-9 to TRBJ1-1, with a possible D match to TRBD1 (6 bases). This CDR3 has 15 residues. From germline, CDR1 is SEHNR and CDR2 FQNEAQ (reference sequence). The V gene lost 3 bases and the J gene lost 4 bases, with 15 bases spanning the gap. CDR3 coding DNA: TGTGCCAGCAGCTTTCACAGGGATGCCCCCACTGAAGCTTTCTTT. This translates into CASSFHRDAPTEAFF.

This clonotype was seen a few times. This chain uses TRBV18 with TRBJ2-1, with 8 bases aligning to TRBD1. The CDR3 contains 13 residues. Germline values: CDR1 KGHSH, CDR2 LQKENI. J was trimmed by 7 bases and V by 1 base; bases with no gene match: 0. The CDR3 DNA is TGTGCCAGCTCACCACGACAGGGGAATGAGCAGTTCTTC. Protein product: CASSPRQGNEQFF.

In its sample, this clonotype was seen a few times. A read error may account for a junction end that differs from germline. The chain has TRBV6-6 and TRBJ1-5; D possibly corresponds to TRBD1 (6 bases). Germline values: CDR1 MNHNY, CDR2 SVGAGI (reference sequence). This CDR3 has 14 amino acids. The CDR3 is CASSYSGGNQPQHF. CDR3 DNA: TGTGCCAGCAGTTACTCGGGGGGCAACCAGCCCCAGCATTTT.

J is TRBJ2-5 and V is TRBV7-9; D gene ambiguous. The germline V gene has CDR1 SEHNR and CDR2 FQNEAQ (reference sequence). CDR3 length: 11 residues. V was shortened by 2 bases and J by 5 bases, with 3 bases between the two germline ends. CDR3 protein: CASSLMETQYF. CDR3 in DNA: TGTGCCAGCAGCTTAATGGAGACCCAGTACTTC.

The chain has TRBV10-3 and TRBJ2-1; no firm D call. The CDR3 spans 12 residues. Germline lookup yields CDR1 ENHRY and CDR2 SYGVKD. V shed 4 bases and J shed 10 bases, with 11 bases lying between them. This chain's CDR3 is CAISAGSAEQFF. In DNA form, the CDR3 reads TGTGCCATCAGTGCTGGCAGCGCGGAGCAGTTCTTC.

This clonotype showed up many times. The chain joins TRBV18 to TRBJ1-4; the D gene is possibly TRBD1 (6 bases). With 4 bases removed from V and 5 bases from J, the gap between germline ends came to 8 bases. Looked up from germline, CDR1 is KGHSH and CDR2 is LQKENI. The CDR3 is made up of 13 amino acids. CDR3 sequence: CASSRTENEKLFF. DNA of the CDR3: TGTGCCAGCTCACGGACAGAAAATGAAAAACTGTTTTTT.